The 17 T cell receptor beta chains below all came from one sample that was sequenced in a study of T-cell memory formation after mild COVID-19. MiXCR was run by TCRdb on the 5' RACE reads, yielding one entry per CDR3 protein. The sample carries 410,000 or so distinct CDR3 sequences, around 22% recorded once. The sample comprised PBMCs or a T cell subset sorted from them (not recorded which). Receptors originate from an adult woman who had mild COVID-19 (a few samples of this study predate the infection). Cell type and time point are not known.

This clonotype was counted a single time. V gene TRBV25-1 combines with J gene TRBJ1-5; D is unclear. The CDR3 totals 16 residues. With 0 bases removed from V and 3 bases from J, the gap between germline ends came to 12 bases. Germline V CDR1 and CDR2: MGHDK, SYGVNS. CDR3 DNA sequence: TGTGCCAGCAGTGAATATGGTCGTGGGGACAATCAGCCCCAGCATTTT. This encodes CASSEYGRGDNQPQHF.

The V and J genes are TRBV18 and TRBJ2-1, with D possibly being TRBD2 (6 bases). Trimming cost V 0 bases and J 5 bases, with 20 bases left between them. Germline assignment: CDR1 KGHSH and CDR2 LQKENI. The CDR3 has 18 residues. CDR3 region: CASSPPPSVGGVNNEQFF. The DNA of the CDR3 is TGTGCCAGCTCACCACCACCCTCGGTAGGAGGGGTGAACAATGAGCAGTTCTTC.

Ten or more counts support this clonotype. J is TRBJ2-1 and V is TRBV7-2; 7 bases fit TRBD1. This CDR3 region has 14 residues. V dropped 5 bases and J dropped 4; count of bases not matched to a gene: 5. CDR1 is SGHTA, CDR2 FQGNSA, per germline. CDR3 DNA sequence: TGTGCCAGCAGCGAGGGACAGCCATACAATGAGCAGTTCTTC. This encodes CASSEGQPYNEQFF.

The genes are TRBV27 and TRBJ1-3; D perhaps matches TRBD1 (5 bases). This CDR3 comprises 13 residues. Looked up from germline, CDR1 is MNHEY and CDR2 is SMNVEV (reference sequence). The V gene lost 3 bases and the J gene lost 3 bases, with 6 bases spanning the gap. CDR3 DNA: TGTGCCAGCAGTTTGACAGTTGGAAACACCATATATTTT. It encodes CASSLTVGNTIYF.

This clonotype was picked up a small number of times. V is TRBV4-1 and J is TRBJ2-7, with 10 nucleotides matching TRBD2. V was clipped by 2 bases and J by 7 bases; unmatched bases: 8. Germline V gene sequence: CDR1 MGHRA, CDR2 YSYEKL. The CDR3 consists of 15 residues. The CDR3 sequence: CASSQTGLALGEQYF. The CDR3, as DNA: TGCGCCAGCAGCCAAACGGGACTAGCGCTTGGGGAGCAGTACTTC.

The rearrangement uses TRBV20-1 and TRBJ2-5; D remains ambiguous. This CDR3 has 13 residues. Germline V CDR1 and CDR2: DFQATT, SNEGSKA (reference sequence). Trimming took 3 bases from V and 1 from J, leaving 9 bases between them. CDR3 residues: CSARSQVQETQYF. The CDR3 DNA reads TGCAGTGCTAGGTCCCAGGTCCAAGAGACCCAGTACTTC.

V is TRBV5-1 and J is TRBJ1-1; TRBD1 might be the D (5 bases). Trimming stripped 0 bases from V and 3 bases from J, with 6 bases between. CDR3 length: 13 residues. Looked up from germline, CDR1 is SGHRS and CDR2 is YFSETQ. Here the CDR3 reads CASSLETDTEAFF. CDR3 DNA: TGCGCCAGCAGCTTGGAGACAGACACTGAAGCTTTCTTT.

The chain employs TRBV7-9 and TRBJ1-2, with D perhaps TRBD1 (6 bases). CDR3 length equals 12 residues. With 8 bases removed from V and 8 bases from J, the gap between germline ends came to 15 bases. Germline V CDR1 and CDR2: SEHNR, FQNEAQ (reference sequence). CDR3 in amino acids: CASLSRGGGYTF. CDR3 DNA sequence: TGTGCCAGCCTAAGCAGGGGAGGAGGCTACACCTTC.

There are many counts of this clonotype. The V gene is TRBV5-1, the J gene TRBJ2-1; D possibly corresponds to TRBD2 (6 bases). CDR1 is SGHRS, CDR2 YFSETQ, per germline. Trimming left V 4 bases short and J 6 bases short, with 11 bases between. This CDR3 region has 13 residues. The CDR3 coding sequence is TGCGCCAGCAGCGTGGAGGGTGGCAATGAGCAGTTCTTC. Its protein is CASSVEGGNEQFF.

A few counts support this clonotype. The rearrangement links TRBV6-5 to TRBJ2-7; D might be TRBD1 (5 bases). Germline CDR1 MNHEY, CDR2 SVGAGI. With 6 bases removed from V and 0 bases from J, the gap between germline ends came to 15 bases. The CDR3 runs to 15 residues. The CDR3 loop reads CASSIAAGSSYEQYF. Written as DNA, the CDR3 is TGTGCCAGCAGCATTGCGGCAGGGTCCTCCTACGAGCAGTACTTC.

This clonotype turned up a few times. The CDR3 region is CASSPLLPGGVSGANVLTF. For the CDR3, the DNA is TGTGCCAGCAGTCCCCTATTACCCGGGGGGGTCTCTGGGGCCAACGTCCTGACTTTC. This chain links TRBV6-5 with TRBJ2-6, with 8 positions matching TRBD2. The CDR3 is made up of 19 amino acids. The germline CDR1 and CDR2 sequences are MNHEY and SVGAGI. The J segment lost 0 bases and the V segment lost 5 bases, leaving 12 bases of the junction unmatched.

V and J are TRBV6-6 and TRBJ2-7, with 8 positions matching TRBD2. The CDR3 runs 14 residues. Trimming removed 4 bases from V and 4 bases from J; junction bases left unmatched: 6. The V gene's germline CDR1 is MNHNY and CDR2 SVGAGI (reference sequence). The CDR3 reads CASSSPGGQYEQYF. CDR3 in DNA: TGTGCCAGCAGTTCCCCGGGGGGGCAATACGAGCAGTACTTC.

The chain employs TRBV4-2 and TRBJ2-2; the D is unclear. The CDR3 loop spans 16 amino acids. Germline V gene sequence: CDR1 LGHNA, CDR2 YNFKEQ. Trimming pared 1 base from V and 7 bases from J, leaving 16 bases between. CDR3 protein: CASSQGPRGADGELFF. The DNA of the CDR3 is TGTGCCAGCAGCCAAGGCCCCCGCGGAGCCGACGGGGAGCTGTTTTTT.

The chain uses TRBV20-1 and TRBJ1-2, with TRBD1 matching over 7 bases. The CDR3 is made up of 16 amino acids. The germline gives CDR1 DFQATT, CDR2 SNEGSKA (reference sequence). The V segment lost 6 bases and the J segment 2 bases; nucleotides outside the gene matches: 15. The CDR3 DNA is TGCAGTGCCGGCAGGGGGACCCAGATTTCCAACTATGGCTACACCTTC. Amino acid sequence: CSAGRGTQISNYGYTF.

The rearrangement joins TRBV14 to TRBJ1-2, with unresolved D. There are 13 residues in the CDR3. Germline lookup yields CDR1 SGHDN and CDR2 FVKESK. Trimming left V 1 base short and J 4 bases short, with 7 bases between. The CDR3 sequence: CASSQGQAYGYTF. The DNA for the CDR3 is TGTGCCAGCAGCCAAGGGCAGGCCTATGGCTACACCTTC.

This clonotype was counted a few times. As DNA, the CDR3 is TGTGCCAGCAGCTTGGCACCCGGTTCACCCCTCCACTTT. Protein: CASSLAPGSPLHF. The chain couples TRBV5-4 to TRBJ1-6; no clear D gene. The CDR3 consists of 13 residues. The V gene's germline CDR1 is SGHNT and CDR2 YYREEE (reference sequence). V was trimmed by 0 bases and J by 9 bases, leaving 7 bases between them.

This chain joins TRBV24-1 and TRBJ1-5; possible D gene TRBD1, 5 bases. This CDR3 is built from 14 residues. Trimming cost V 4 bases and J 2 bases, with 8 bases left between them. Germline V CDR1 and CDR2: KGHDR, SFDVKD. The CDR3 loop is CATSEGHRNQPQHF. DNA for the CDR3: TGTGCCACCAGTGAAGGACATCGCAATCAGCCCCAGCATTTT.